Sequencing of this T cell receptor (beta chain) was carried out in a study of CD8 T cells in Susac syndrome. The study, taken as a whole, reports: The authors acknowledged that the study's TCR sequencing and HLA analysis involved relatively few individuals.

Comment on this clonotype: Its antigen is as yet unknown.

Reverse transcription of roughly 0.5 to 1 ug RNA was carried out with random hexamers. With immunoSEQ multiplex PCR, TCR beta CDR3 was amplified across 54 Vbeta and 13 Jbeta. MiXCR, run by TCRdb on the immunoSEQ multiplex PCR reads, gives a single entry per CDR3 protein. The sample contains 300,000 or so distinct CDR3 sequences, under 95% of which appear only once. Sequenced: CD4+ T cells from PBMCs. This clonotype was obtained from a human donor with multiple sclerosis.

The CDR3 spells CASSPPGAADQETQYF. The CDR3 DNA is TGTGCCAGCAGCCCCCCAGGGGCAGCCGATCAAGAGACCCAGTACTTC. The chain recombines TRBV7-9 with TRBJ2-5; weak D call: TRBD1 (6 bases). From germline, CDR1 is SEHNR and CDR2 FQNEAQ (reference sequence). There are 16 residues in the CDR3. The V end lost 5 bases, the J end lost 2 bases, and 18 bases lay between the germline ends. The whole variable domain, filled in from reference TRBV7-9 and TRBJ2-5, reads DTGVSQNPRHKITKRGQNVTFRCDPISEHNRLYWYRQTLGQGPEFLTYFQNEAQLEKSRLLSDRFSAERPKGSFSTLEIQRTEQGDSAMYLCASSPPGAADQETQYFGPGTRLLVL.